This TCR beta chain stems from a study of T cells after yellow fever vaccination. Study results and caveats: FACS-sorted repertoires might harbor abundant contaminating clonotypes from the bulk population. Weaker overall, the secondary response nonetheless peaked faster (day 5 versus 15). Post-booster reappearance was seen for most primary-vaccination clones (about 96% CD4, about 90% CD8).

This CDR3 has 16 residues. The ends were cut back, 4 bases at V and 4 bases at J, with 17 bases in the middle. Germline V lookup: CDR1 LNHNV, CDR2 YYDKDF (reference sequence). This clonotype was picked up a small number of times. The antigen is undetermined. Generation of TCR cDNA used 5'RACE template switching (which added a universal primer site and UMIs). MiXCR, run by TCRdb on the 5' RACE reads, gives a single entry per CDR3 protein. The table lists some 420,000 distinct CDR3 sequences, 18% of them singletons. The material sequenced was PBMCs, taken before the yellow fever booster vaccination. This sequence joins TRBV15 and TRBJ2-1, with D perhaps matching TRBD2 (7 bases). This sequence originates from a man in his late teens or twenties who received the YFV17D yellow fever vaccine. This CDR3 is CATSMRSGEGYNEQFF. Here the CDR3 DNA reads TGTGCCACCAGCATGCGTTCAGGGGAGGGGTACAATGAGCAGTTCTTC.